Following are 31 T cell receptor beta chains from one sample sequenced in a study of shared clonotypes between healthy human individuals. The method was immunoSEQ multiplex PCR; TCRdb's version includes in-frame clones alone and lacks a portion of them. In the table there are roughly 2 million clones, 95% of which are singletons. The specimen was naive CD4+ T cells sorted from blood. Regarding subset: CD45RA+ positively selected. These receptors were collected from a man younger than 30 in good health.

The V gene is TRBV2, the J gene TRBJ1-1; D is uncertain. The CDR3 contains 13 residues. Trimming left V 7 bases short and J 0 bases short, with 9 bases between. The germline V gene has CDR1 SNHLY and CDR2 FYNNEI. The CDR3 reads CASTKHMNTEAFF. The CDR3 DNA sequence: TGTGCCAGCACGAAGCATATGAACACTGAAGCTTTCTTT.

This chain uses TRBV5-4 with TRBJ2-1; D is unresolved. The V end lost 2 bases, the J end lost 5 bases, and 5 bases lay between the germline ends. The CDR3 contains 12 residues. The germline gives CDR1 SGHNT, CDR2 YYREEE (reference sequence). This chain's CDR3 is CASSFGNNEQFF. The CDR3 DNA is TGTGCCAGCAGCTTTGGAAACAATGAGCAGTTCTTC.

Comments on this clone: The sample carries other DNA sequences with the same CDR3. The J gene is TRBJ2-1, the V gene TRBV9; D unclear. This CDR3 region has 15 residues. Germline values: CDR1 SGDLS, CDR2 YYNGEE. The ends were cut back, 0 bases at V and 0 bases at J, with 7 bases in the middle. The CDR3 DNA reads TGTGCCAGCAGCGTAGCAGAGAGCTCCTACAATGAGCAGTTCTTC. Translated: CASSVAESSYNEQFF.

This clone was recorded once. The chain is built from TRBV5-4 and TRBJ2-1, with no clear D. Germline lookup yields CDR1 SGHNT and CDR2 YYREEE (reference sequence). This CDR3 spans 13 amino acids. Trimming took 4 bases from V and 8 from J, leaving 13 bases between them. The CDR3 DNA follows: TGTGCCAGCAGCCCTGGACCCCCATATGAGCAGTTCTTC. Residues: CASSPGPPYEQFF. The whole variable domain, remainder taken from reference TRBV5-4 and TRBJ2-1, is ETGVTQSPTHLIKTRGQQVTLRCSSQSGHNTVSWYQQALGQGPQFIFQYYREEENGRGNFPPRFSGLQFPNYSSELNVNALELDDSALYLCASSPGPPYEQFFGPGTRLTVL.

The CDR3 sequence is CASRADNEQFF. The CDR3 nucleotides are TGTGCCAGCAGGGCAGACAATGAGCAGTTCTTC. The chain combines TRBV6-6 with TRBJ2-1; the D is unclear. The CDR3 has 11 residues. CDR1 is MNHNY, CDR2 SVGAGI, per germline (reference sequence). The V and J ends lost 6 bases and 5 bases respectively, with 5 bases between them.

The CDR3 DNA reads as TGCGCCAGCAGCCAAGATTTGAGGGCCGGAGAGACCCAGTACTTC. This codes for CASSQDLRAGETQYF. J is TRBJ2-5 and V is TRBV4-3, with a weak D call TRBD2 (5 bases). Germline V gives CDR1 LGHNA, CDR2 YSLEER. The ends were cut back, 0 bases at V and 4 bases at J, with 12 bases in the middle. The CDR3 is 15 residues long.

The chain has TRBV7-8 and TRBJ2-7, with D perhaps matching TRBD1 (6 bases). This CDR3 is built from 14 residues. Trimming removed 5 bases at V and 1 base at J, with 12 bases between. Germline CDR1 is SGHVS and CDR2 is FQNEAQ. CDR3 bases: TGTGCCAGCAGCCTATTCAGGGGTTCCTACGAGCAGTACTTC. Translation gives CASSLFRGSYEQYF.

V and J are TRBV7-9 and TRBJ2-5, with 8 positions matching TRBD2. The CDR3 totals 15 residues. V trimming: 2 bases; J trimming: 5 bases; junction bases outside the gene matches: 7. The germline CDR1 and CDR2 sequences are SEHNR and FQNEAQ (reference sequence). CDR3 in amino acids: CASSLYGRARETQYF. CDR3 in DNA: TGTGCCAGCAGCTTATACGGGAGGGCCAGGGAGACCCAGTACTTC. The variable domain in full, completed from reference TRBV7-9 and TRBJ2-5, reads DTGVSQNPRHKITKRGQNVTFRCDPISEHNRLYWYRQTLGQGPEFLTYFQNEAQLEKSRLLSDRFSAERPKGSFSTLEIQRTEQGDSAMYLCASSLYGRARETQYFGPGTRLLVL.

Regarding this clone: The same CDR3 arises from other DNA sequences in this sample as well. V is TRBV6-1 and J is TRBJ2-7; 9 nucleotides agree with TRBD2. Germline CDR1 MNHNS, CDR2 SASEGT. With V trimmed by 6 bases and J by 0 bases, 3 bases remained unmatched. CDR3 length equals 14 residues. The CDR3 region is CASSPREGSYEQYF. CDR3 in DNA: TGTGCCAGCAGCCCGCGGGAGGGCTCCTACGAGCAGTACTTC.

V gene TRBV27 combines with J gene TRBJ2-3; TRBD2 agrees at 7 bases. The CDR3 has 17 residues. The V gene end was trimmed by 2 bases and the J gene end by 0 bases; junction bases not matched to a gene: 8. The germline V gene has CDR1 MNHEY and CDR2 SMNVEV (reference sequence). The CDR3 loop is CASSLKASGASTDTQYF. As DNA, the CDR3 is TGTGCCAGCAGTTTAAAGGCTAGCGGTGCTAGCACAGATACGCAGTATTTT.

V gene TRBV20-1 combines with J gene TRBJ2-3; D gene unclear. This CDR3 contains 11 residues. The V end was cut by 8 bases, the J end by 4 bases, with 10 bases between. CDR1 and CDR2 from the germline V gene are DFQATT and SNEGSKA (reference sequence). The CDR3 region has the DNA TGCAGTTCGGTGGGTTCAGATACGCAGTATTTT. It codes for CSSVGSDTQYF.

The chain joins TRBV18 to TRBJ1-1; 7 bases agree with TRBD1. With 4 bases clipped from V and 1 base from J, the junction kept 6 bases outside the gene matches. CDR1 is KGHSH, CDR2 LQKENI, per germline. This CDR3 has 15 residues. CDR3 sequence: CASSLDRTGNTEAFF. The CDR3 DNA is TGTGCCAGCTCACTGGATAGGACAGGGAACACTGAAGCTTTCTTT.

On this clone: The same CDR3 is also encoded by other DNA sequences in this sample. V is TRBV18 and J is TRBJ1-2, with D perhaps matching TRBD1 (6 bases). In germline, CDR1 is KGHSH, CDR2 LQKENI. This CDR3 has 13 residues. With 3 bases removed from V and 8 bases from J, the gap between germline ends came to 13 bases. Here the CDR3 reads CASSPPGGQGYTF. Here the CDR3 DNA reads TGTGCCAGCTCACCGCCCGGGGGACAAGGCTACACCTTC.

The rearrangement joins TRBV12-1 to TRBJ1-1. TRBV12-1 counts as a pseudogene. The CDR3 contains 12 residues. CDR3 region: CASGPGNTEAFF. The CDR3 bases are TGTGCCAGCGGTCCGGGGAACACTGAAGCTTTCTTT.

The V call is TRBV2, the J call TRBJ1-2, with D possibly being TRBD1 (5 bases). CDR1 and CDR2 from the germline V gene are SNHLY and FYNNEI. The CDR3 consists of 13 residues. Trimming cost V 10 bases and J 4 bases, with 16 bases left between them. Here the CDR3 DNA reads TGTGCCACAACGACAGAAAATAGCTATGGCTACACCTTC. The encoded protein is CATTTENSYGYTF.

The CDR3 DNA reads as TGTGCTAGTGGTTTAACAGGTGGCAGCAACTATGGCTACACCTTC. The encoded protein is CASGLTGGSNYGYTF. This rearrangement joins TRBV12-5 to TRBJ1-2; D possibly corresponds to TRBD1 (5 bases). Germline CDR1 LGHNT, CDR2 FRNRAP. The germline V and J ends were trimmed by 3 bases and 2 bases, with 13 bases remaining between them. The length of the CDR3 is 15 residues.

This clone has more than one count but fewer than ten. The CDR3 protein is CAISVGQDNQPQHF. The CDR3 region has the DNA TGTGCCATCAGTGTTGGACAGGACAATCAGCCCCAGCATTTT. The J gene is TRBJ1-5, the V gene TRBV10-3; 7 nucleotides line up with TRBD1. CDR1 is ENHRY, CDR2 SYGVKD, per germline. The CDR3 is 14 amino acids. V dropped 4 bases and J dropped 3; count of bases not matched to a gene: 3.

The V and J genes are TRBV19 and TRBJ1-5; D not resolved. Germline CDR1 LNHDA, CDR2 SQIVND (reference sequence). This CDR3 has 18 residues. V was shortened by 6 bases and J by 0 bases, with 21 bases between the two germline ends. The CDR3 nucleotides are TGTGCCAGTAGGAACCCCCGGTGGCAGAGCTATAGCAATCAGCCCCAGCATTTT. This gives the protein CASRNPRWQSYSNQPQHF.

The chain links TRBV30 to TRBJ1-1; TRBD1 is a possible D gene (6 bases). CDR3 length: 14 residues. Germline assignment: CDR1 GTSNPN and CDR2 SVGIG (reference sequence). V lost 3 bases to trimming and J lost 1 base, with 12 bases between them. The CDR3 loop is CAWSPGHENTEAFF. CDR3 bases: TGTGCCTGGAGCCCGGGACACGAGAACACTGAAGCTTTCTTT.

To note about this clone: One end of the junction is discordant with germline, which a read error may explain. This chain uses TRBV20-1 with TRBJ2-7; 8 positions agree with TRBD1. The CDR3 is made up of 11 amino acids. CDR1 is DFQATT and CDR2 is SNEGSKA in the germline V gene (reference sequence). Here the CDR3 DNA reads TGCAGTGCTAGATGGACAGGGATGGATGTCTTC. The encoded protein is CSARWTGMDVF.

The chain couples TRBV2 to TRBJ1-2; D is ambiguous. Germline CDR1 reads SNHLY; CDR2 reads FYNNEI. Trimming cost V 4 bases and J 0 bases, with 9 bases left between them. CDR3 length: 14 residues. This CDR3 is CASSGREPNYGYTF. For the CDR3, the DNA is TGTGCCAGCAGTGGAAGGGAACCTAACTATGGCTACACCTTC.

The chain employs TRBV27 and TRBJ1-6; TRBD1 might be the D (5 bases). Trimming removed 6 bases from V and 2 bases from J, with 11 bases in between. This CDR3 is built from 15 residues. Germline V gene sequence: CDR1 MNHEY, CDR2 SMNVEV (reference sequence). The CDR3 is CASRRGAPYNSPLHF. CDR3 in DNA: TGTGCCAGCAGAAGGGGTGCCCCCTATAATTCACCCCTCCACTTT.

V gene TRBV10-1 combines with J gene TRBJ2-7, with TRBD2 matching 11 bases. Germline-derived CDR1 and CDR2 are WNHNN and SYGVQD (reference sequence). The CDR3 spans 16 residues. The junction had 5 bases not matched to a gene; V was cut back by 2 bases and J by 2 bases. CDR3 residues: CASSENLAGGPYEQYF. CDR3 nucleotides: TGCGCCAGCAGTGAGAATCTAGCGGGAGGCCCCTACGAGCAGTACTTC.

This chain uses TRBV6-5 with TRBJ1-1, with D unresolved. V was shortened by 2 bases and J by 0 bases, with 10 bases between the two germline ends. Germline CDR1 and CDR2: MNHEY and SVGAGI. The CDR3 is 15 residues long. As DNA, the CDR3 is TGTGCCAGCAGTTACAAGCGGGTCTTGAACACTGAAGCTTTCTTT. Amino acids: CASSYKRVLNTEAFF.

This rearrangement joins TRBV5-1 to TRBJ1-6; 8 nucleotides align to TRBD1. V shed 5 bases and J 9 bases; nucleotides not matched to a gene: 7. Germline loops: CDR1 SGHRS, CDR2 YFSETQ. The CDR3 has 14 residues. The CDR3 nucleotides read TGCGCCAGCAGATCAGGGGGCTCGGTTTCACCCCTCCACTTT. Translated, it gives CASRSGGSVSPLHF.

The chain couples TRBV2 to TRBJ2-1, with D perhaps TRBD1 (6 bases). Trimming took 5 bases from V and 8 from J, leaving 16 bases between them. There are 14 residues in the CDR3. The germline gives CDR1 SNHLY, CDR2 FYNNEI. CDR3: CASSYFTGIDEQFF. CDR3 nucleotides: TGTGCCAGCAGTTACTTTACAGGGATCGATGAGCAGTTCTTC.

Remarks on this clone: Other nucleotide sequences from this sample produce the same CDR3. The chain recombines TRBV6-5 with TRBJ2-2; a weak D match, TRBD2 (6 bases). The CDR3 consists of 12 residues. Germline values: CDR1 MNHEY, CDR2 SVGAGI. Trimming shortened V by 2 bases and J by 8 bases, and 6 bases separated the two germline ends. CDR3 bases: TGTGCCAGCAGTTACGGGAGGGGGGAGCTGTTTTTT. As protein: CASSYGRGELFF.

The J gene is TRBJ1-2, the V gene TRBV6-5; 7 bases fit TRBD1. CDR3 size: 15 residues. Germline V gene data show CDR1 as MNHEY and CDR2 as SVGAGI. The trim removed 5 bases at V and 8 bases at J, leaving 14 bases unmatched. CDR3 amino acids: CASSRSTGTYVGYTF. DNA for the CDR3: TGTGCCAGCAGTAGGTCGACAGGGACCTATGTGGGCTACACCTTC.

The V and J genes are TRBV18 and TRBJ2-5; D remains ambiguous. Germline assignment: CDR1 KGHSH and CDR2 LQKENI. This CDR3 is 14 amino acids long. V shed 3 bases and J shed 5 bases, with 13 bases lying between them. The CDR3 DNA is TGTGCCAGCTCACCCGGGCGGATACGGGAGACCCAGTACTTC. Protein sequence: CASSPGRIRETQYF. Looking up the rest from reference TRBV18 and TRBJ2-5 gives the full variable domain: NAGVMQNPRHLVRRRGQEARLRCSPMKGHSHVYWYRQLPEEGLKFMVYLQKENIIDESGMPKERFSAEFPKEGPSILRIQQVVRGDSAAYFCASSPGRIRETQYFGPGTRLLVL.

The rearrangement links TRBV11-2 to TRBJ2-1; 9 bases are a match to TRBD2. V lost 1 base and J lost 9; bases outside the gene matches: 10. The CDR3 runs to 16 residues. Germline assignment: CDR1 SGHAT and CDR2 FQNNGV. CDR3 sequence: CASSLVSGGTAGEQFF. DNA of the CDR3: TGTGCCAGCAGCTTAGTTAGCGGGGGCACTGCAGGTGAGCAGTTCTTC.

The chain carries TRBV7-9 and TRBJ1-4; D ambiguous. The V end lost 1 base, the J end lost 5 bases, and 8 bases lay between the germline ends. The CDR3 is made up of 14 amino acids. CDR1 is SEHNR, CDR2 FQNEAQ, per germline (reference sequence). CDR3 sequence reads: CASSLDSINEKLFF. CDR3 DNA sequence: TGTGCCAGCAGCTTAGACAGTATAAATGAAAAACTGTTTTTT.